Sequencing of this T cell receptor beta chain was carried out in a study of CD8 T cells in ankylosing spondylitis (TCRdb year 2017). Looking at the study overall: T cell receptor beta repertoires were profiled in healthy donors and ankylosing spondylitis patients so that disease-linked TCR variants could be found. Peripheral blood was sampled, and synovial fluid was additionally collected from ankylosing spondylitis patients. In total, the full study cohort was made up of nearly 110 healthy donors and more than 20 ankylosing spondylitis patients.

Trimming costs V 3 bases and J 3 bases, and their ends lie 11 bases apart. Via the germline V gene, CDR1 is MDHEN and CDR2 SYDVKM. CDR3 length: 14 amino acids, cysteine to phenylalanine. The DNA shown is the 42-base CDR3, in frame from base 1. Comment on this clonotype: Its antigen remains undetermined. No base quality values were provided; no much bigger clone lies one nucleotide off.

Beyond this particular receptor, the publication reports: A TCR beta motif of several highly homologous amino acid variants appeared characteristic of blood from ankylosing spondylitis patients. A CD8+ phenotype was shown by the disease-linked clones, which were found at relatively low frequencies in peripheral blood. According to the report, matched synovial fluid samples from ankylosing spondylitis patients were significantly enriched for the disease-linked clones. Some of the motif variants had been reported before in the synovial fluid and blood of reactive arthritis patients, a finding that suggests common disease-initiation mechanisms.

TCRdb names Illumina HiSeq 2500 as the instrument used. Quantitative 5'-RACE with molecular barcodes was used to prepare TCR beta libraries. Processing in the source paper ran as follows. A new computational method, built on a probabilistic model of VDJ rearrangement, was used to identify disease-linked TCR variants. The public reads were run again by TCRdb, first through fastp at Q25 and then through MiXCR, and only productive beta chains were kept. Every CDR3 protein is listed once, alongside the most common genes and DNA of its rows. In this record, the V and J calls reflect TCRdb's handling and not the investigators' own analysis. Across this sample there are roughly 230,000 distinct CDR3 sequences, with about 18% seen only once. The top ten constitute roughly a third of the sample.

Sequenced: blood, either unsorted or a sorted T cell fraction (not recorded which). The receptor comes from a male donor with ankylosing spondylitis or in good health (not recorded which). The chain joins TRBV28 to TRBJ1-2, with no confidently assigned D gene. The nucleotide sequence reads TGTGCCAGCAGTTTGTACACCGGGGACTATGGCTACACCTTC. This sequence encodes CASSLYTGDYGYTF.